These T cell receptor beta chains were read from a single sample in a study of blood T cell repertoires in COVID-19. The repertoire was sequenced with immunoSEQ multiplex PCR; TCRdb's copy has only in-frame clones and lacks some. This sample has about 200,000 clones, with roughly 83% found just once. The material sequenced was peripheral blood. The receptor source for this set is a woman aged 40 to 50 with COVID-19, enrolled during active disease. Both conserved end residues are part of each CDR3.

V gene: TRBV2
J gene: TRBJ1-2
CDR3 protein: CASIAGQGNYGYTF

V gene: TRBV3-1/TRBV3-2
J gene: TRBJ2-1
CDR3 protein: CASSPRSGESSYNEQFF

V gene: TRBV11-2
J gene: TRBJ1-1
CDR3 protein: CASRVRSLRTEAFF

V gene: TRBV16
J gene: TRBJ2-1
CDR3 protein: CASSGTSGRRQNEQFF

V gene: TRBV5-1
J gene: TRBJ2-1
CDR3 protein: CASSLVAANNEQFF

V gene: TRBV4-3
J gene: TRBJ2-3
CDR3 protein: CASSQDAGRSSTDTQYF

V gene: TRBV11-2
J gene: TRBJ2-5
CDR3 protein: CASSLLAGWRETQYF

V gene: TRBV4-3
J gene: TRBJ2-3
CDR3 protein: CASSFGVGTSLNTQYF

V gene: TRBV4-1
J gene: TRBJ2-6
CDR3 protein: CASSRGTGHNILTF

V gene: TRBV19
J gene: TRBJ1-4
CDR3 protein: CASSRLQGGEKLFF

V gene: TRBV6-5
J gene: TRBJ2-5
CDR3 protein: CASSYSVRTYQETQYF

V gene: TRBV20-1
J gene: TRBJ2-5
CDR3 protein: CSASDWLDQETQYF

V gene: TRBV27
J gene: TRBJ2-7
CDR3 protein: CASSSGGYSYEQYF

V gene: TRBV10-3
J gene: TRBJ2-3
CDR3 protein: CAISETRGTDTQYF

V gene: TRBV5-1
J gene: TRBJ2-7
CDR3 protein: CASSLERLAAAYEQYF

V gene: TRBV11-2
J gene: TRBJ2-1
CDR3 protein: CASSWGQGPYNEQFF

V gene: TRBV7-2
J gene: TRBJ2-1
CDR3 protein: CASSLLAGGYNEQFF

V gene: TRBV19
J gene: TRBJ2-3
CDR3 protein: CASRRAGGPGTDTQYF

V gene: TRBV27
J gene: TRBJ2-3
CDR3 protein: CASSLSPGATDTQYF

V gene: TRBV7-9
J gene: TRBJ2-3
CDR3 protein: CASSYATYTQYF

V gene: TRBV7-2
J gene: TRBJ2-7
CDR3 protein: CASSGGGSYEQYF

V gene: TRBV9
J gene: TRBJ2-3
CDR3 protein: CASSATGVSTDTQYF

V gene: TRBV7-8
J gene: TRBJ2-7
CDR3 protein: CASNSGSSYEQYF

V gene: TRBV18
J gene: TRBJ2-3
CDR3 protein: CASSPLAGGPSTDTQYF

V gene: TRBV7-9
J gene: TRBJ1-1
CDR3 protein: CASTLAENTEAFF

V gene: TRBV19
J gene: TRBJ2-7
CDR3 protein: CASSPRTGVSYEQYF

V gene: TRBV9
J gene: TRBJ2-4
CDR3 protein: CASSVGLENIQYF

V gene: TRBV10-3
J gene: TRBJ1-1
CDR3 protein: CAIRDGTGRDTEAFF

V gene: TRBV18
J gene: TRBJ2-7
CDR3 protein: CASSLRDGEQYF

V gene: TRBV5-1
J gene: TRBJ2-5
CDR3 protein: CASSLTGSGETQYF

V gene: TRBV5-1
J gene: TRBJ1-6
CDR3 protein: CASSEQNSDNSPLHF

V gene: TRBV4-1
J gene: TRBJ2-2
CDR3 protein: CASSQIPGDTGELFF

V gene: TRBV10-1
J gene: TRBJ2-3
CDR3 protein: CAKGHHSTDTQYF

V gene: TRBV18
J gene: TRBJ2-7
CDR3 protein: CASSPPTGALSYEQYF

V gene: TRBV19
J gene: TRBJ2-7
CDR3 protein: CASWRGAYEQYF

V gene: TRBV12-3/TRBV12-4
J gene: TRBJ1-2
CDR3 protein: CASSSRGGYTF

V gene: TRBV6-4
J gene: TRBJ2-3
CDR3 protein: CASSQGLATDTQYF

V gene: TRBV5-1
J gene: TRBJ2-7
CDR3 protein: CASSSLSSGASSYEQYF

V gene: TRBV3-1/TRBV3-2
J gene: TRBJ2-1
CDR3 protein: CASSQGSGVYNEQFF

V gene: TRBV4-1
J gene: TRBJ2-7
CDR3 protein: CASSPTGSPYSTYEQYF

V gene: TRBV7-2
J gene: TRBJ2-1
CDR3 protein: CASSLASSGGVNEQFF

V gene: TRBV27
J gene: TRBJ2-7
CDR3 protein: CASYGGQGSYEQYF

V gene: TRBV2
J gene: TRBJ2-1
CDR3 protein: CASSEGDRYNEQFF

V gene: TRBV6-5
J gene: TRBJ1-4
CDR3 protein: CASSYGTAPNEKLFF

V gene: TRBV2
J gene: TRBJ1-2
CDR3 protein: CASSGGQGKFVNYGYTF

V gene: TRBV6-2/TRBV6-3
J gene: TRBJ2-3
CDR3 protein: CASSRPMTRRGTDTQYF

V gene: TRBV3-1/TRBV3-2
J gene: TRBJ1-1
CDR3 protein: CASSQEAQTEAFF

V gene: TRBV25-1
J gene: TRBJ1-1
CDR3 protein: CASRESGVNTEAFF

V gene: TRBV10-3
J gene: TRBJ1-4
CDR3 protein: CAISESEGTVGEKLFF